A selection of T cell receptor beta chains follows, all from one sample in a study of blood T cells in healthy people across ages. TCRdb re-derived calls from the 5' RACE reads in MiXCR, one entry per CDR3 protein. This sample has about 670,000 distinct CDR3 sequences, with about 43% found just once. Sequencing used blood. Receptor source: an elderly man in good health. CDR3s include the opening cysteine and the closing phenylalanine or tryptophan. The D gene is left open where the match is weak. Some rows mark clone size as missing; the rest say once, few, many or name a class of expanded clone.

CDR3 length,clone size,J gene,V gene,D gene,CDR3 protein,CDR3 DNA
16,-,TRBJ2-7,TRBV6-1,TRBD2,CASKTTSGDPTYEQYF,TGTGCCAGCAAAACGACTAGCGGGGATCCTACCTACGAGCAGTACTTC
17,-,TRBJ2-7,TRBV20-1,-,CSARDYGRPSSSYEQYF,TGCAGTGCTAGAGATTACGGGCGCCCCTCAAGCTCCTACGAGCAGTACTTC
12,few,TRBJ2-5,TRBV6-2/TRBV6-3,-,CATRELTNEQYF,TGTGCCACCCGAGAGCTAACCAATGAGCAGTACTTC
15,few,TRBJ2-6,TRBV6-2/TRBV6-3,-,CASSRQLPGANVLTF,TGTGCCAGCAGCCGACAACTCCCTGGGGCCAACGTCCTGACTTTC
14,-,TRBJ1-1,TRBV11-2,-,CASSLVRENTEAFF,TGTGCCAGCAGCTTAGTTCGGGAGAACACTGAAGCTTTCTTT
15,-,TRBJ2-3,TRBV7-3,-,CASSSGTHKPDTQYF,TGTGCCAGCAGCTCCGGGACACATAAACCAGATACGCAGTATTTT
13,few,TRBJ1-4,TRBV6-5,-,CASSPGTQEKLFF,TGTGCCAGCAGTCCCGGGACACAAGAAAAACTGTTTTTT
12,many,TRBJ1-2,TRBV7-9,TRBD1,CASSLDTGDYTF,TGTGCCAGCAGCTTAGACACAGGGGACTACACCTTC
14,-,TRBJ2-1,TRBV29-1,TRBD1,CSVMTGPQGETQFF,TGCAGCGTTATGACAGGGCCTCAAGGAGAGACCCAGTTCTTC
14,-,TRBJ2-2,TRBV20-1,-,CSVLAGKNTGELFF,TGCAGTGTTTTGGCGGGGAAGAACACCGGGGAGCTGTTTTTT
16,once,TRBJ2-3,TRBV6-5,TRBD1,CASSHKTGINADTQYF,TGTGCCAGCAGTCACAAGACAGGGATAAACGCAGATACGCAGTATTTT
15,-,TRBJ2-2,TRBV7-8,-,CASSLGVTSTGELFF,TGTGCCAGCAGCTTAGGGGTGACGAGCACCGGGGAGCTGTTTTTT
15,-,TRBJ1-1,TRBV20-1,TRBD1,CSARSGTGGLTEAFF,TGCAGTGCTAGAAGCGGGACAGGGGGCTTGACTGAAGCTTTCTTT
14,few,TRBJ1-2,TRBV5-1,-,CASSLGWGDYGYTF,TGCGCCAGCAGCTTGGGTTGGGGCGATTATGGCTACACCTTC
12,-,TRBJ2-1,TRBV20-1,-,CSARWASYEQFF,TGCAGTGCTAGGTGGGCTAGCTATGAGCAGTTCTTC
16,few,TRBJ2-3,TRBV5-4,-,CASSSGLPSSTDTQYF,TGTGCCAGCAGCTCGGGACTCCCTTCTAGCACAGATACGCAGTATTTT
15,-,TRBJ2-5,TRBV10-2,TRBD2,CASSDSGRTQETQYF,TGCGCCAGCAGTGATAGCGGGAGGACTCAAGAGACCCAGTACTTC
15,few,TRBJ2-5,TRBV20-1,-,CSARETGLRVATQYF,TGCAGTGCTAGAGAAACAGGGCTTAGAGTGGCGACCCAGTACTTC
13,-,TRBJ2-4,TRBV29-1,TRBD2,CSAGTSGTNIQYF,TGCAGCGCCGGGACTAGCGGGACAAACATTCAGTACTTC
14,-,TRBJ2-1,TRBV6-4,TRBD1,CASSEGGPSNEQFF,TGTGCCAGCAGTGAAGGGGGCCCCTCCAATGAGCAGTTCTTC
16,-,TRBJ2-7,TRBV12-3/TRBV12-4,TRBD2,CASSLRAGGPGYEQYF,TGTGCCAGCAGTTTAAGGGCGGGAGGGCCTGGTTACGAGCAGTACTTC
16,many,TRBJ2-1,TRBV29-1,-,CSVIRQTKSSYNEQFF,TGCAGCGTGATCCGACAGACCAAGAGCTCCTACAATGAGCAGTTCTTC
14,few,TRBJ1-2,TRBV20-1,-,CSARDRRQRYGYTF,TGCAGTGCTAGAGACCGCAGGCAGCGCTATGGCTACACCTTC
13,-,TRBJ2-1,TRBV29-1,-,CSVASTSYNEQFF,TGCAGCGTTGCGAGTACGTCCTACAATGAGCAGTTCTTC
16,-,TRBJ2-6,TRBV2,-,CASIPHGLSGANVLTF,TGTGCCAGCATTCCTCATGGGCTCTCTGGGGCCAACGTCCTGACTTTC
16,-,TRBJ2-7,TRBV4-2,TRBD1,CASSRPGTGVSYEQYF,TGTGCCAGCAGCCGTCCCGGGACAGGGGTCTCCTACGAGCAGTACTTC